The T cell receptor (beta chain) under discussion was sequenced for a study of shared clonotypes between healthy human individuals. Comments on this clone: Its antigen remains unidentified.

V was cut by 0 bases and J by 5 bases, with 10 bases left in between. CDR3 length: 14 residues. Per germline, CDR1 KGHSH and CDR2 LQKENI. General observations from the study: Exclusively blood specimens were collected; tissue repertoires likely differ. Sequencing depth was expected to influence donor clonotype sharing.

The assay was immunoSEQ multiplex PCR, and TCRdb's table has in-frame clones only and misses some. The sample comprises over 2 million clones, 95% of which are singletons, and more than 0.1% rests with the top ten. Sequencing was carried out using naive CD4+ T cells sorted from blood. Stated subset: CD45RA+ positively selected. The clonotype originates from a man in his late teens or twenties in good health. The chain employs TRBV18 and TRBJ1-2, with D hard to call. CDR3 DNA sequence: TGTGCCAGCTCACCACCGGGAGGTTTGTATGGCTACACCTTC. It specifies CASSPPGGLYGYTF.